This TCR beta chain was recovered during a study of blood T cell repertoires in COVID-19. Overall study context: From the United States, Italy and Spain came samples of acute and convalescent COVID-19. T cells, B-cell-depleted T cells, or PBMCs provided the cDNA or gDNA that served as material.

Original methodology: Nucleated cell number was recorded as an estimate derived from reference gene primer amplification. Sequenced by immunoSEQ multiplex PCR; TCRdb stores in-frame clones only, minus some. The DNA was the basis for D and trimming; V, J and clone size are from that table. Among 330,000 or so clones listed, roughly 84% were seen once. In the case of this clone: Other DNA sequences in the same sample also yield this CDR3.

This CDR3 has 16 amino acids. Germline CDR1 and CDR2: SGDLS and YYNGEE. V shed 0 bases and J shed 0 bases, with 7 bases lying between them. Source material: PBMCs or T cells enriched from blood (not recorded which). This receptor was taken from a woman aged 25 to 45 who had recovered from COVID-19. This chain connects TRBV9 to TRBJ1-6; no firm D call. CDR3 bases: TGTGCCAGCAGCGTAGGCGGAAGCTCCTATAATTCACCCCTCCACTTT. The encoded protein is CASSVGGSSYNSPLHF.